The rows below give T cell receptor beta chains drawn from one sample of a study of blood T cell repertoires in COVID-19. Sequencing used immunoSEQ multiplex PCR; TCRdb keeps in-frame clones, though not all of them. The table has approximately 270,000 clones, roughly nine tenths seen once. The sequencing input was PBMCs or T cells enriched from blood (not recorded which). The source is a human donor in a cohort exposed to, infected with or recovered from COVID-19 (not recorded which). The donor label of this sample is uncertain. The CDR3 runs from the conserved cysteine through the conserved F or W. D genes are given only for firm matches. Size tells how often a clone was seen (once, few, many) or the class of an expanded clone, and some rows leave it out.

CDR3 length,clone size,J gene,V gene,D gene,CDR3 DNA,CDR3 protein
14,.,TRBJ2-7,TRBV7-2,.,TGTGCCAGCAGACTCGAGGCGTACTCCTACGAGCAGTACTTC,CASRLEAYSYEQYF
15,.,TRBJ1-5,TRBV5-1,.,TGCGCCAGCAGCTTGTCCGGAGCCGGTAATCAGCCCCAGCATTTT,CASSLSGAGNQPQHF
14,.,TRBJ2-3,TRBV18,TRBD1,TGTGCCAGCTCACCGACAGGGGGGACAGATACGCAGTATTTT,CASSPTGGTDTQYF
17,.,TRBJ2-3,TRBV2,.,TGTGCCAGCAGTGATGGGGGCCTTCCAGCGAACACAGATACGCAGTATTTT,CASSDGGLPANTDTQYF
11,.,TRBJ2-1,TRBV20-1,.,TGCAGTGCTAAGGGGCGAGGTGAGCAGTTCTTC,CSAKGRGEQFF
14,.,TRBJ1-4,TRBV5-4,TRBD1,TGTGCCAGCAGCTCAGGACAGGCCCGGGAAAAACTGTTTTTT,CASSSGQAREKLFF
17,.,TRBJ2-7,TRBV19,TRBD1,TGTGCCAGTAGTCTCACCGTCGACAGGGGGCGTTGGGACGAGCAGTACTTC,CASSLTVDRGRWDEQYF
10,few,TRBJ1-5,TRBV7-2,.,TGTCCGAGGGAGGGCCAGCCCCAGCATTTT,CPREGQPQHF
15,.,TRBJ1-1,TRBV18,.,TGTGCCAGCTCACCCGCTTCGGGGGGAGGGACTGAAGCTTTCTTT,CASSPASGGGTEAFF
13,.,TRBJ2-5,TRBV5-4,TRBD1,TGTGCCAGCAGCCTACAGGGGGCAAAGACCCAGTACTTC,CASSLQGAKTQYF
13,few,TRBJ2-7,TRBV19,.,TGTGCCAGTAGTAAACAGTACGTATACGAGCAGTACTTC,CASSKQYVYEQYF
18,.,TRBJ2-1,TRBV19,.,TGTGCCAGTAGTATAGCAGGTTCTGGAGGTATCTCCTACAATGAGCAGTTCTTC,CASSIAGSGGISYNEQFF
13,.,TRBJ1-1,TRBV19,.,TGTGCCAGTACCTACAGGGTGGGCACTGAAGCTTTCTTT,CASTYRVGTEAFF
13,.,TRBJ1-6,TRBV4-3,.,TGCGCCAGCAGCCCCATGAGGAATTCACCCCTCCACTTT,CASSPMRNSPLHF
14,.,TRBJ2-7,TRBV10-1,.,TGCGCCAGCAGTGACCCCGGGAGCTCCTACGAGCAGTACTTC,CASSDPGSSYEQYF
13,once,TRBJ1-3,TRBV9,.,TGTGCCAGCAGCGACAGCTCTGGAAACACCATATATTTT,CASSDSSGNTIYF
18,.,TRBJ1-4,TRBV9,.,TGTGCCAGCAGCGCCCAACCAAACATCTACGGGGGGAATGAAAAACTGTTTTTT,CASSAQPNIYGGNEKLFF
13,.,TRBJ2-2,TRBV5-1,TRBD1,TGCGCCAGCGGGACAGGGAACACCGGGGAGCTGTTTTTT,CASGTGNTGELFF
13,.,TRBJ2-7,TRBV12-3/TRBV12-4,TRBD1,TGTGCCAGCGTGGGCCAGGGGGAGTTCGTGCAGTACTTC,CASVGQGEFVQYF
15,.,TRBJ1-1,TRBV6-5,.,TGTGCCAGCAGCCCCACACCGAACCTGAACACTGAAGCTTTCTTT,CASSPTPNLNTEAFF
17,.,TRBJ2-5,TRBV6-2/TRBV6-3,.,TGTGCCAGCAGCCCACTAGGGGCAGGGGGACTGCGGGAGACCCAGTACTTC,CASSPLGAGGLRETQYF
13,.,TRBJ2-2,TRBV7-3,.,TGTGCCAGCAGCTTAACGGCGGGCGGGGAGCTGTTTTTT,CASSLTAGGELFF
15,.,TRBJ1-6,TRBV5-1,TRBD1,TGCGCCAGCAGCCCCACCGGGACAGCTAATTCACCCCTCCACTTT,CASSPTGTANSPLHF
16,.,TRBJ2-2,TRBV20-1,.,TGCAGTGCTAGTCGTCGACAGGGAGGAAACACCGGGGAGCTGTTTTTT,CSASRRQGGNTGELFF
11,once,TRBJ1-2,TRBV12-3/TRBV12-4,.,TGTGCCAGCAGTTTCGGCTATGGCTACACCTTC,CASSFGYGYTF
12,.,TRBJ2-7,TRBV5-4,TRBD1,TGTGCCAGCAGCACGACAGGGTACGAGCAGTACTTC,CASSTTGYEQYF
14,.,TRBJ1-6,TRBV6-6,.,TGTGCCAGCAGTTTTACAGGGCCTAATTCACCCCTCCACTTT,CASSFTGPNSPLHF
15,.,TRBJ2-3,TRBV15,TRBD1,TGTGCCACCAGCAGACGCCGGGACAGCCGAGATACGCAGTATTTT,CATSRRRDSRDTQYF
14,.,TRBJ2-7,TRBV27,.,TGTGCCAGCAGTCCGAGACAGAGCTCCTACGAGCAGTACTTC,CASSPRQSSYEQYF
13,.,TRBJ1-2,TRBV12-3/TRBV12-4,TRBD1,TGTGCCAGCAGAAGACAGGGGGACTATGGCTACACCTTC,CASRRQGDYGYTF
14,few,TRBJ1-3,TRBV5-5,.,TGTGCCAGCAGCTTAGCGGGCTCTGGAAACACCATATATTTT,CASSLAGSGNTIYF
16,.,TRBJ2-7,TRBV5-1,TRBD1,TGCGCCAGCAGCGCAACCTCCGGGACAGGGTTGGACGAGCAGTACTTC,CASSATSGTGLDEQYF
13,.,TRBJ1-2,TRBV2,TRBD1,TGTGCCAGCAGTGAGCCGAGGGACAGGATCGACACCTTC,CASSEPRDRIDTF
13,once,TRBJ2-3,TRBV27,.,TGTGCCAGCAGTTCTCCCTTAACAGATACGCAGTATTTT,CASSSPLTDTQYF
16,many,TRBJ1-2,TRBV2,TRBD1,TGTGCCAGCAGTGAAGTTTCATTAATGACAGGGAGCGGCTACACCTTC,CASSEVSLMTGSGYTF
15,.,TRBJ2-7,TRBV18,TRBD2,TGTGCCAGCTCTTTGCTCGGGGGGGCCGATTACGAGCAGTATTTC,CASSLLGGADYEQYF
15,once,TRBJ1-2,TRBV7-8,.,TGTGCCAGCAGCCACGGGACTCCCCACCCCTATGGCTACACCTTC,CASSHGTPHPYGYTF
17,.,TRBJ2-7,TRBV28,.,TGTGCCAGCAGCCTAACAGGGTTAGTTATATCAACCTACGAGCAGTACTTC,CASSLTGLVISTYEQYF
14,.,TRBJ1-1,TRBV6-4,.,TGTGCCAGCAGTGCCTCGGGGCAGAACACTGAAGCTTTCTTT,CASSASGQNTEAFF
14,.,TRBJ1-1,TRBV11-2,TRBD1,TGTGCCAGCAGCCTCGGGACAGGGAATGATGAAGCTTTCTTT,CASSLGTGNDEAFF
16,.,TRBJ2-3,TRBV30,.,TGTGCCTGGACCAGCTCCCGACGCAGGGGACCAGATACGCAGTATTTT,CAWTSSRRRGPDTQYF
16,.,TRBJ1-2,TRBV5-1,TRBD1,TGCGCCAGCAGCTTGCCTCGACAGGGGCCCTCGCATGGCTACACCTTC,CASSLPRQGPSHGYTF
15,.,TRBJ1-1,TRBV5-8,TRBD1,TGTGCCAGCAGCTGGGGGACAGGCTCCAACACTGAAGCTTTCTTT,CASSWGTGSNTEAFF
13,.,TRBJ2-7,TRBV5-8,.,TGTGCCAGCAGCTTCGAGCGGGCTTACGAGCAGTACTTC,CASSFERAYEQYF
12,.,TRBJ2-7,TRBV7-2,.,TGTGCCAGCAGCTTACAACAGTACGAGCAGTACTTC,CASSLQQYEQYF
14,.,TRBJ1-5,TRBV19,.,TGTGCCAGTAGTATCGGGAACAGGGAACTGCCCCAGCATTTT,CASSIGNRELPQHF
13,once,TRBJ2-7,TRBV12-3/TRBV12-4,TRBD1,TGTGCCAGCAGTCCTGGGACAGCTGGGTTGCAGTACTTC,CASSPGTAGLQYF
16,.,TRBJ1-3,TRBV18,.,TGTGCCAGCTCACCGTGGGACACCCACAGTGGAAACACCATATATTTT,CASSPWDTHSGNTIYF
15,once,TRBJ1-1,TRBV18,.,TGTGCCAGCTCACCACCGATACAGCAGAACACTGAAGCTTTCTTT,CASSPPIQQNTEAFF
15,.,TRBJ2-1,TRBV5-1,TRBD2,TGCGCCAGCAGGGTAACTAGCGGGGGGGCCCTTGAGCAGTTCTTC,CASRVTSGGALEQFF
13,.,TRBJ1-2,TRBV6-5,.,TGTGCCAGCAGTTACTCGACTCGTAGTGGCTACACCTTC,CASSYSTRSGYTF
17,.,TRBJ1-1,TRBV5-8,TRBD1,TGTGCCAGCACCCCCCGACAGGGTGTTTCCCGAAACACTGAAGCTTTCTTT,CASTPRQGVSRNTEAFF